These 18 T cell receptor beta chains were all obtained from the same sample, sequenced in a study of blood T cell repertoires in COVID-19. Sequencing used immunoSEQ multiplex PCR; TCRdb keeps in-frame clones, though not all of them. Of some 240,000 clones listed, roughly 76% are singletons. Material for sequencing was peripheral blood. These receptors came from a woman of 80 years or more with COVID-19, enrolled during active disease.

The chain uses TRBV9 and TRBJ1-5, with a tentative D call TRBD1 (6 bases). The CDR3 length is 15 residues. V shed 0 bases and J shed 3 bases, with 10 bases lying between them. Germline values: CDR1 SGDLS, CDR2 YYNGEE. This chain's CDR3 is CASSVGTVNNQPQHF. The CDR3 DNA reads TGTGCCAGCAGCGTAGGGACAGTAAACAATCAGCCCCAGCATTTT.

This clone has a handful of counts. The rearrangement links TRBV30 to TRBJ1-2, with D possibly TRBD1 on 5 matching bases. The CDR3 has 12 amino acids. The V end was cut by 7 bases, the J end by 6 bases, with 15 bases between. From germline, CDR1 is GTSNPN and CDR2 SVGIG (reference sequence). As DNA, the CDR3 is TGTGCCTTCGTCCGGGGGATTAATGGCTACACCTTC. Its protein product is CAFVRGINGYTF.

This clone appeared once. The V gene is TRBV6-5, the J gene TRBJ1-2, with 7 bases matching TRBD1. Trimming cost V 6 bases and J 8 bases; bases outside gene matches: 9. The CDR3 totals 13 residues. Germline assignment: CDR1 MNHEY and CDR2 SVGAGI. This chain's CDR3 is CASRPGTVGGYTF. In DNA, the CDR3 is TGTGCCAGCAGACCCGGGACAGTCGGCGGCTACACCTTC.

This chain connects TRBV3-1 (or the pseudogene TRBV3-2) to TRBJ2-1; 9 bases line up with TRBD2. Trimming took 2 bases from V and 6 from J; bases not matched to a gene: 11. Germline V gene data show CDR1 as LGHDT and CDR2 as YNNKEL (reference sequence). The CDR3 has 17 amino acids. For the CDR3, the DNA is TGTGCCAGCAGCCAAAATACGCGGGGGGGCTTTGGCAATGAGCAGTTCTTC. Its protein is CASSQNTRGGFGNEQFF.

The chain joins TRBV6-5 to TRBJ2-1; TRBD2 matches 7 bases. The length of the CDR3 is 15 residues. Germline V lookup: CDR1 MNHEY, CDR2 SVGAGI. V dropped 7 bases and J dropped 5; count of bases not matched to a gene: 11. The DNA of the CDR3 is TGTGCCAGCAATGCGGGAGCTCAGGGCGACAATGAGCAGTTCTTC. It yields the protein CASNAGAQGDNEQFF.

This rearrangement joins TRBV6-2 or TRBV6-3 to TRBJ2-1, with TRBD1 matching over 11 bases. Germline V gives CDR1 MNHEY, CDR2 SVGEGT. Trimming removed 5 bases from V and 8 bases from J; junction bases left unmatched: 8. This CDR3 comprises 15 residues. The CDR3 bases are TGTGCCAGCAGTCTCCGGACAGGGGGCAGGGATGAGCAGTTCTTC. Protein: CASSLRTGGRDEQFF.

The gene calls are TRBV5-1 and TRBJ2-1, with TRBD1 identical over 10 bases. The ends lost 3 bases at V and 13 bases at J; junction bases unmatched: 16. CDR1 SGHRS and CDR2 YFSETQ come from the germline V gene. The length of the CDR3 is 16 residues. The CDR3 spells CASSSTGTGASRKQFF. The DNA for the CDR3 is TGCGCCAGCAGCTCTACCGGGACAGGGGCCTCGAGGAAACAGTTCTTC.

This clone came up once. The chain joins TRBV5-6 to TRBJ2-7; TRBD2 matches 10 bases. CDR1 and CDR2 (germline): SGHDT, YYEEEE. CDR3 size: 15 residues. Trimming at V came to 0 bases and at J to 7 bases, leaving 7 bases not matched to a gene. Here the CDR3 reads CASSLGTSGPREQYF. The CDR3 DNA sequence: TGTGCCAGCAGCTTGGGGACTAGCGGTCCCAGAGAGCAGTACTTC.

The J gene is TRBJ2-7, the V gene TRBV5-1; the D gene is possibly TRBD2 (5 bases). The CDR3 spans 13 residues. V lost 4 bases and J 7 bases, leaving 15 bases between the germline ends. Per the germline V gene, CDR1 is SGHRS and CDR2 is YFSETQ. The CDR3 loop is CASSPELVGEQYF. As DNA, the CDR3 is TGCGCCAGCAGCCCGGAACTAGTAGGTGAGCAGTACTTC.

The CDR3 nucleotides are TGCGCCAGCAGCCTGGGACAGTATCAAGAGACCCAGTACTTC. Translation gives CASSLGQYQETQYF. This sequence joins TRBV5-1 and TRBJ2-5; 7 bases are shared with TRBD1. V was pared by 4 bases and J by 2 bases, with 5 bases of the junction left unmatched. This CDR3 has 14 residues. Per germline, CDR1 SGHRS and CDR2 YFSETQ.

This rearrangement joins TRBV11-1 to TRBJ2-1; D unclear. V was shortened by 1 base and J by 7 bases, with 8 bases between the two germline ends. The CDR3 consists of 13 residues. The germline V gene encodes CDR1 SGHAT and CDR2 FQDESV (reference sequence). CDR3 sequence (DNA): TGTGCCAGCAGCTTAGGTCCGGTAAATGAGCAGTTCTTC. Translating it yields CASSLGPVNEQFF.

This rearrangement joins TRBV19 to TRBJ2-4; 9 nucleotides match TRBD1. The germline V gene encodes CDR1 LNHDA and CDR2 SQIVND (reference sequence). The CDR3 runs 13 residues. J gave up 11 bases and V 5 bases, and 7 bases lay outside the gene matches. The CDR3 loop is CASSQGTGSVQYF. The CDR3 DNA reads TGTGCCAGTAGTCAGGGGACAGGGTCGGTTCAGTACTTC.

The chain uses TRBV5-1 and TRBJ1-1; D not resolved. Per germline, CDR1 SGHRS and CDR2 YFSETQ. CDR3 length: 13 amino acids. V was shortened by 0 bases and J by 11 bases, with 14 bases between the two germline ends. Written as DNA, the CDR3 is TGCGCCAGCAGCTTGGCTGGAGCCTCGAAGGCTTTCTTT. Residues: CASSLAGASKAFF.

The rearrangement joins TRBV27 to TRBJ2-7, with D possibly being TRBD1 (5 bases). V gave up 1 base and J gave up 2 bases, with 15 bases separating them. Germline V CDR1 and CDR2: MNHEY, SMNVEV (reference sequence). The CDR3 length is 16 residues. This CDR3 is CASSLFSTGAPYEQYF. The CDR3 region has the DNA TGTGCCAGCAGTTTATTCTCCACAGGCGCCCCCTACGAGCAGTACTTC.

This chain links TRBV7-6 with TRBJ2-5; D is ambiguous. CDR1 SGHVS and CDR2 FNYEAQ come from the germline V gene. This CDR3 contains 12 residues. The V end was cut by 1 base, the J end by 7 bases, with 7 bases between. The CDR3 nucleotides read TGTGCCAGCAGCTTAGACGGGTGGACCCAGTACTTC. Translated: CASSLDGWTQYF.

Only a few counts were recorded for this clone. This chain joins TRBV7-9 and TRBJ1-2, with 11 bases lining up with TRBD1. Per the germline V gene, CDR1 is SEHNR and CDR2 is FQNEAQ (reference sequence). V was clipped by 4 bases and J by 4 bases; unmatched bases: 5. The CDR3 runs 15 residues. Written as DNA, the CDR3 is TGTGCCAGCAGCTGGGACAGGGGGACCTCCTATGGCTACACCTTC. Translated: CASSWDRGTSYGYTF. The whole variable domain, remainder taken from reference TRBV7-9 and TRBJ1-2, is DTGVSQNPRHKITKRGQNVTFRCDPISEHNRLYWYRQTLGQGPEFLTYFQNEAQLEKSRLLSDRFSAERPKGSFSTLEIQRTEQGDSAMYLCASSWDRGTSYGYTFGSGTRLTVV.

Only one count was recorded for this clone. V gene TRBV7-6 combines with J gene TRBJ2-7, with TRBD2 matching over 11 bases. The CDR3 spans 14 residues. With 5 bases clipped from V and 2 bases from J, the junction kept 2 bases outside the gene matches. CDR1 is SGHVS, CDR2 FNYEAQ, per germline. The CDR3 DNA reads as TGTGCCAGCAGCGCGGGACTAGCGGCCTACGAGCAGTACTTC. It is translated as CASSAGLAAYEQYF.

This clone was seen only a few times. CDR3 sequence reads: CASSIGRGNQPQHF. CDR3 in DNA: TGTGCCAGTAGTATCGGCAGGGGCAATCAGCCCCAGCATTTT. The V and J genes are TRBV19 and TRBJ1-5; a weak D match, TRBD1 (5 bases). Per the germline V gene, CDR1 is LNHDA and CDR2 is SQIVND (reference sequence). The CDR3 runs to 14 residues. With 3 bases removed from V and 2 bases from J, the gap between germline ends came to 8 bases.